Shown below are 20 T cell receptor beta chains from a single sample sequenced in a study of a mutant IDH1 vaccine in newly diagnosed glioma. These TCRs are of unknown antigen specificity. This table comes from immunoSEQ multiplex PCR, and its TCRdb copy is limited to in-frame clones, with some not included. The sample yields tens of thousands of clones, approximately 82% seen once. Indicated time point: week 5, during vaccination. It was 300 ug of mutant IDH1 20-mer peptide that made up each vaccine dose, given with topical imiquimod. The specimen comprised PBMCs, sampled from a glioma patient whose treatment included an IDH1 peptide vaccine. All receptors derive from a man younger than 45 with glioma.

This clone has only a few counts. CDR3 residues: CASSQQPSYEQYF. The CDR3 DNA follows: TGCGCCAGCAGCCAACAGCCTTCCTACGAGCAGTACTTC. The chain employs TRBV4-1 and TRBJ2-7; no clear D gene. The CDR3 is 13 residues long. The germline V gene encodes CDR1 MGHRA and CDR2 YSYEKL. The V and J ends lost 2 bases and 1 base respectively, with 6 bases between them.

In its sample, this clone was seen once. This sequence joins TRBV11-2 and TRBJ2-3; 7 nucleotides align to TRBD2. The V gene end was trimmed by 1 base and the J gene end by 4 bases; junction bases not matched to a gene: 5. The CDR3 loop spans 15 amino acids. CDR1 is SGHAT, CDR2 FQNNGV, per germline. The CDR3 region is CASSLGVAGADTQYF. The CDR3 DNA reads as TGTGCCAGCAGCTTAGGGGTCGCGGGGGCAGATACGCAGTATTTT.

The gene calls are TRBV21-1 and TRBJ1-5; the DNA was not compared with TRBD1, the D call given in the table. TRBV21-1 is a pseudogene locus. This CDR3 region has 17 residues. The CDR3 bases are TGTGCCAGCAGCAAAAATGTAAGGACAGGGGGAGGTCAGCCCCAGCATTTT. Its translation: CASSKNVRTGGGQPQHF.

This clone showed up just a few times. The rearrangement joins TRBV7-9 to TRBJ2-3, with D maybe TRBD2 (6 bases). Germline loops: CDR1 SEHNR, CDR2 FQNEAQ (reference sequence). V gave up 1 base and J gave up 2 bases, with 13 bases separating them. The CDR3 runs to 16 residues. The CDR3 bases are TGTGCCAGCAGCTTAGGGGCGGCGGGGATCACAGATACGCAGTATTTT. This encodes CASSLGAAGITDTQYF. Full variable domain (outside the CDR3, taken from reference TRBV7-9 and TRBJ2-3): DTGVSQNPRHKITKRGQNVTFRCDPISEHNRLYWYRQTLGQGPEFLTYFQNEAQLEKSRLLSDRFSAERPKGSFSTLEIQRTEQGDSAMYLCASSLGAAGITDTQYFGPGTRLTVL.

V usage is TRBV5-4 and J usage is TRBJ1-2, with 7 bases that match TRBD1. CDR3 size: 15 residues. Trimming removed 4 bases from V and 1 base from J; junction bases left unmatched: 7. Germline-derived CDR1 and CDR2 are SGHNT and YYREEE (reference sequence). CDR3 in amino acids: CASSEEPGGNYGYTF. In DNA form, the CDR3 reads TGTGCCAGCAGCGAAGAACCAGGGGGTAACTATGGCTACACCTTC.

This clone was counted a single time. The genes are TRBV5-4 and TRBJ2-7, with 9 bases matching TRBD1. Looked up from germline, CDR1 is SGHNT and CDR2 is YYREEE (reference sequence). The ends lost 3 bases at V and 3 bases at J; junction bases unmatched: 13. This CDR3 region has 17 residues. CDR3 sequence (DNA): TGTGCCAGCAGCTCGGTCCCGGGACAGGGAGGAAGCTACGAGCAGTACTTC. Translating it yields CASSSVPGQGGSYEQYF.

There are a few counts of this clone. The chain joins TRBV29-1 to TRBJ1-5; D is uncertain. The ends were cut back, 4 bases at V and 6 bases at J, with 10 bases in the middle. This CDR3 contains 12 residues. Germline CDR1 and CDR2: SQVTM and ANQGSEA. CDR3 bases: TGCAGCGTTGCTGAAGAAAGTCAGCCCCAGCATTTT. It codes for CSVAEESQPQHF. Full variable domain (remainder filled in from reference TRBV29-1 and TRBJ1-5): SAVISQKPSRDICQRGTSLTIQCQVDSQVTMMFWYRQQPGQSLTLIATANQGSEATYESGFVIDKFPISRPNLTFSTLTVSNMSPEDSSIYLCSVAEESQPQHFGDGTRLSIL.

This chain links TRBV7-9 with TRBJ2-1, with 12 bases identical to TRBD2. The V gene end was trimmed by 1 base and the J gene end by 2 bases; junction bases not matched to a gene: 9. The CDR3 covers 19 residues. From germline, CDR1 is SEHNR and CDR2 FQNEAQ (reference sequence). DNA for the CDR3: TGTGCCAGCAGCTTAGTGAGGCTAGCGGGGGGGCCGACCTACAATGAGCAGTTCTTC. Its protein is CASSLVRLAGGPTYNEQFF.

The CDR3 DNA sequence: TGTGCCAGCAGAGCCAAATTGTCCCCGAACACTGAAGCTTTCTTT. This sequence encodes CASRAKLSPNTEAFF. This chain connects TRBV14 to TRBJ1-1; no definite D call. Trimming took off 6 bases at V and 1 base at J, with 15 bases between the two ends. Germline V lookup: CDR1 SGHDN, CDR2 FVKESK. The CDR3 spans 15 residues.

This chain uses TRBV18 with TRBJ2-1; 10 bases agree with TRBD2. The J segment lost 4 bases and the V segment lost 3 bases, leaving 18 bases of the junction unmatched. CDR1 and CDR2 (germline): KGHSH, LQKENI. The CDR3 sequence is 20 residues long. The chain's CDR3 is CASSPAYRGRAGGKYNEQFF. The CDR3 bases are TGTGCCAGCTCACCCGCCTACCGGGGCCGAGCGGGGGGGAAGTACAATGAGCAGTTCTTC.

This clone occurred a few times. This chain links TRBV19 with TRBJ1-5; D is perhaps TRBD1 (5 bases). The germline CDR1 and CDR2 sequences are LNHDA and SQIVND (reference sequence). CDR3 size: 14 residues. The ends were cut back, 3 bases at V and 4 bases at J, with 10 bases in the middle. The CDR3 region has the DNA TGTGCCAGTAGTATTCAGGGATGGAATCAGCCCCAGCATTTT. Translated, it gives CASSIQGWNQPQHF.

The V and J genes are TRBV4-1 and TRBJ2-1; TRBD2 matches 8 bases. J was trimmed by 6 bases and V by 1 base; bases with no gene match: 8. CDR3 length equals 16 residues. Germline CDR1 is MGHRA and CDR2 is YSYEKL. This chain's CDR3 is CASSQVDRRGGNEQFF. CDR3 DNA: TGCGCCAGCAGCCAAGTGGACCGACGGGGGGGCAATGAGCAGTTCTTC.

V usage is TRBV5-1 and J usage is TRBJ2-3; 9 nucleotides line up with TRBD2. The CDR3 sequence is 16 residues long. V gave up 4 bases and J gave up 1 base; unmatched junction bases: 7. CDR1 and CDR2 (germline): SGHRS, YFSETQ. The CDR3 DNA is TGCGCCAGCAGCGTTGGTAGCGGGGGCCGCACAGATACGCAGTATTTT. Its protein is CASSVGSGGRTDTQYF.

The rearrangement links TRBV9 to TRBJ1-2; D unresolved. CDR3 length equals 13 residues. From germline, CDR1 is SGDLS and CDR2 YYNGEE. V gave up 0 bases and J gave up 4 bases, with 7 bases separating them. The CDR3 sequence: CASSVDSSYGYTF. For the CDR3, the DNA is TGTGCCAGCAGCGTAGACAGCAGCTATGGCTACACCTTC. Combining the CDR3 with reference TRBV9 and TRBJ1-2 gives the whole variable domain DSGVTQTPKHLITATGQRVTLRCSPRSGDLSVYWYQQSLDQGLQFLIQYYNGEERAKGNILERFSAQQFPDLHSELNLSSLELGDSALYFCASSVDSSYGYTFGSGTRLTVV.

V usage is TRBV23-1 and J usage is TRBJ1-3; 7 bases fit TRBD1. TRBV23-1 is given ORF status, its function remaining uncertain. This CDR3 contains 14 residues. V gave up 6 bases and J gave up 2 bases; unmatched junction bases: 4. CDR3 sequence (DNA): TGCGCCAGCAGACGAGACAGGGCTGGAAACACCATATATTTT. Protein sequence: CASRRDRAGNTIYF.

The chain has TRBV10-2 and TRBJ2-5, with 8 nucleotides matching TRBD1. Germline-derived CDR1 and CDR2 are WSHSY and SAAADI. CDR3 size: 14 residues. Trimming removed 5 bases from V and 4 bases from J; junction bases left unmatched: 6. CDR3: CASSPLGQGETQYF. For the CDR3, the DNA is TGCGCCAGCAGTCCCCTCGGACAGGGAGAGACCCAGTACTTC.

The V call is TRBV13, the J call TRBJ1-6, with D tentatively TRBD1 (5 bases). The CDR3 has 12 amino acids. Trimming took 1 base from V and 14 from J, leaving 9 bases between them. Germline V gene lookup returns CDR1 PRHDT and CDR2 FYEKMQ (reference sequence). As DNA, the CDR3 is TGTGCCAGCAGCTTAGATTGGGGGGCCCTCCACTTT. It translates to CASSLDWGALHF.

This clone was seen a single time. The chain joins TRBV5-4 to TRBJ1-6, with D perhaps TRBD1 (5 bases). Trimming removed 2 bases at V and 6 bases at J, with 15 bases between. CDR1 and CDR2 (germline): SGHNT, YYREEE (reference sequence). The CDR3 has 16 residues. The CDR3 region is CASSFYGTRGNSPLHF. The CDR3 DNA is TGTGCCAGCAGCTTCTACGGGACGCGGGGTAATTCACCCCTCCACTTT.

The genes are TRBV6-5 and TRBJ1-3; 7 nucleotides align to TRBD1. CDR3 length: 14 residues. Trimming at V came to 6 bases and at J to 2 bases, leaving 4 bases not matched to a gene. CDR1 and CDR2 from the germline V gene are MNHEY and SVGAGI. CDR3 DNA sequence: TGTGCCAGCAGCAAAGACAGGGCTGGAAACACCATATATTTT. The encoded protein is CASSKDRAGNTIYF.

This clone has just one count. The chain carries TRBV5-1 and TRBJ2-3; a weak D match, TRBD1 (5 bases). V was clipped by 3 bases and J by 0 bases, with 11 bases between them. This CDR3 is built from 15 residues. CDR1 and CDR2 (germline): SGHRS, YFSETQ. In DNA, the CDR3 is TGCGCCAGCAGCTCTAATCAGGGAAGCACAGATACGCAGTATTTT. Protein product: CASSSNQGSTDTQYF.